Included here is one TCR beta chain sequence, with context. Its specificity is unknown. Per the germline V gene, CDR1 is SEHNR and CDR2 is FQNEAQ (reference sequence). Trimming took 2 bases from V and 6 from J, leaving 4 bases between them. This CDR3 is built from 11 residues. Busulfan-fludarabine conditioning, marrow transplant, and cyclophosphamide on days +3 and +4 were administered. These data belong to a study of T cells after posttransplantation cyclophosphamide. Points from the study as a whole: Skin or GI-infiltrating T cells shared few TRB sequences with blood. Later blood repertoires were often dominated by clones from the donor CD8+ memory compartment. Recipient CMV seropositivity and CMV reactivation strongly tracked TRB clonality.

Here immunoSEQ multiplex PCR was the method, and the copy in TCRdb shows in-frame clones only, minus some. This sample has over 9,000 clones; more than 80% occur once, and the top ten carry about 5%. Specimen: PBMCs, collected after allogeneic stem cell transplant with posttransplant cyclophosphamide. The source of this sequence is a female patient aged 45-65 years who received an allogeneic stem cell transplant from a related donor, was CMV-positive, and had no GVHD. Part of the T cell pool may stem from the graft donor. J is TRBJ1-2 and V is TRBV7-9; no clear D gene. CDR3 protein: CASSLHDGYTF. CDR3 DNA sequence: TGTGCCAGCAGCTTACATGATGGCTACACCTTC.